The TCR beta chain described here comes from a study of a mutant IDH1 vaccine in newly diagnosed glioma. Study background: Vaccination followed radiotherapy alone by 4-6 weeks, or accompanied temozolomide cycles. Every participant had undergone radiotherapy, temozolomide, or both before, and most underwent both. Study findings and constraints: Detectable vaccine-induced immune responses arose in 80% to 95% of patients.

TCRdb's copy holds only in-frame clones and misses some; the assay was immunoSEQ multiplex PCR. The sample lists 77,000 or so clones, roughly 85% occurring once. Points on this clone: Its antigen is not identified. Different DNA sequences within this sample yield the same CDR3.

Time point meaning: week 23, last vaccination. What each vaccine dose contained was 300 ug of mutant IDH1 20-mer peptide, accompanied by topical imiquimod. Astrocytomas found in donors were new, WHO grade 3 or 4, IDH1-mutant and ATRX-lost. With 0 bases clipped from V and 4 bases from J, the junction kept 0 bases outside the gene matches. CDR3 length: 14 amino acids. CDR1 is SGHRS and CDR2 is YFSETQ in the germline V gene. The TCR was taken from a woman in her forties or fifties with glioma. This chain links TRBV5-1 with TRBJ1-5; 8 bases agree with TRBD1. The sample here was PBMCs, taken from a glioma patient whose treatment included an IDH1 peptide vaccine. The CDR3 sequence is CASSLGDRNQPQHF. Here the CDR3 DNA reads TGCGCCAGCAGCTTGGGGGACAGGAATCAGCCCCAGCATTTT.